The next 5 T cell receptor beta chains were all read from a single sample in a study of identical twins. TCRdb independently ran MiXCR on the 5' RACE reads; one entry per CDR3 protein. Of 700,000 or so distinct CDR3 sequences in the sample, over 8.5% are singletons; the top ten hold about 0.98%. These data were likewise used in another study, on yellow fever vaccine responses in identical twins.

Sequenced sample: PBMCs. The receptor set was obtained from a woman aged 18-29 years in good health.

This clonotype was counted a few times. This chain links TRBV20-1 with TRBJ2-5; 9 bases are shared with TRBD2. CDR3 length: 15 amino acids. V shed 5 bases and J 1 base; nucleotides not matched to a gene: 8. Germline-derived CDR1 and CDR2 are DFQATT and SNEGSKA (reference sequence). The CDR3 DNA follows: TGCAGTGCTGAGGATAGCGGGAGCCCCCAAGAGACCCAGTACTTC. This sequence encodes CSAEDSGSPQETQYF.

This clonotype appeared a few times. The rearrangement joins TRBV18 to TRBJ2-5; 14 bases map to TRBD2. CDR3 size: 18 residues. V was pared by 4 bases and J by 3 bases, with 10 bases of the junction left unmatched. The V gene's germline CDR1 is KGHSH and CDR2 LQKENI. The CDR3 coding sequence is TGTGCCAGCTCACTACTCCTAGGACTAGCGGGAGGAGAAGAGACCCAGTACTTC. It specifies CASSLLLGLAGGEETQYF. The complete variable domain, with remaining parts taken from reference TRBV18 and TRBJ2-5, reads NAGVMQNPRHLVRRRGQEARLRCSPMKGHSHVYWYRQLPEEGLKFMVYLQKENIIDESGMPKERFSAEFPKEGPSILRIQQVVRGDSAAYFCASSLLLGLAGGEETQYFGPGTRLLVL.

The chain has TRBV20-1 and TRBJ2-4; TRBD1 matches at 8 bases. In germline, CDR1 is DFQATT, CDR2 SNEGSKA (reference sequence). The CDR3 runs to 16 residues. The trim removed 5 bases at V and 0 bases at J, leaving 9 bases unmatched. The CDR3 coding sequence is TGCAGTGCTCCCACGGACAGGGCAAGAGCCAAAAACATTCAGTACTTC. As protein: CSAPTDRARAKNIQYF.

This clonotype came up many times. The chain combines TRBV29-1 with TRBJ2-7; 7 nucleotides match TRBD2. The V segment lost 6 bases and the J segment 0 bases; nucleotides outside the gene matches: 8. This CDR3 is 14 amino acids long. CDR1 and CDR2 from the germline V gene are SQVTM and ANQGSEA. The CDR3 spells CSVPGAGASYEQYF. CDR3 nucleotides: TGCAGCGTCCCCGGGGCGGGAGCCTCCTACGAGCAGTACTTC.

This chain joins TRBV30 and TRBJ2-1, with 9 bases aligning to TRBD1. CDR3 size: 15 residues. V was clipped by 7 bases and J by 4 bases; unmatched bases: 11. The V gene's germline CDR1 is GTSNPN and CDR2 SVGIG (reference sequence). In nucleotides, the CDR3 is TGTGCCTCCCACCCTCCGGGACAGGGATACAATGAGCAGTTCTTC. Translation gives CASHPPGQGYNEQFF.